This TCR beta chain derives from a study of CD4 T cells in relation to SARS-CoV-2 and coronaviruses. Study context: PBMCs were cultured with antigen for over nine days before TCR beta sequencing. The restricting HLA molecule for shared crossreactive spike epitopes was mapped.

Some clones are missing from TCRdb's copy, which holds only in-frame ones; the method was immunoSEQ multiplex PCR. The sample consists of around 20,000 clones, roughly 80% of them appearing once. The unexposed donors gave CD4+ T cells in about 2011-2019, prior to COVID-19. CD4+ T cells were isolated from the cells after nine to eleven days of culture. Testing used SARS-CoV-2 S/N and four cold-coronavirus spikes on unexposed-donor CD4+ T cells, cells permitting. On days 3 and 7, cultures got half fresh IL-2 medium. Germline CDR1 SQVTM, CDR2 ANQGSEA. V shed 3 bases and J shed 2 bases, with 12 bases lying between them. The CDR3 is 14 amino acids. To note about this clone: The target antigen is unknown.

The rearrangement uses TRBV29-1 and TRBJ2-3; maybe TRBD2 (6 bases). This receptor was taken from a human donor in good health. The sequenced sample consisted of CD4+ T cells from PBMCs, cultured in vitro. CDR3: CSVDRDSLTDTQYF. The CDR3 DNA sequence: TGCAGCGTTGATAGGGACTCTCTCACAGATACGCAGTATTTT.